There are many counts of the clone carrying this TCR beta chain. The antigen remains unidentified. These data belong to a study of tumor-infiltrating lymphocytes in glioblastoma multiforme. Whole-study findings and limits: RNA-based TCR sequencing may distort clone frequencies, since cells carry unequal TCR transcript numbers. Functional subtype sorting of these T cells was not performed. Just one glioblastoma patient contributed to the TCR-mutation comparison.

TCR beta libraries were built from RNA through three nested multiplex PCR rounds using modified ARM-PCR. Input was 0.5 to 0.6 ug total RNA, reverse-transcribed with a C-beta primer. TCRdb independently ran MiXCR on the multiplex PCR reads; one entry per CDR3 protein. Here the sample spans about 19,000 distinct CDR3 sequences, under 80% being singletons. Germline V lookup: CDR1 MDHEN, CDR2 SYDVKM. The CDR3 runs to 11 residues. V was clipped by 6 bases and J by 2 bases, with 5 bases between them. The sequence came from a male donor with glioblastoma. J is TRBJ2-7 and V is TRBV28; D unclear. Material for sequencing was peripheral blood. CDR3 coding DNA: TGTGCCAGCAGCTCCGCCTACGAGCAGTACTTC. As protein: CASSSAYEQYF.